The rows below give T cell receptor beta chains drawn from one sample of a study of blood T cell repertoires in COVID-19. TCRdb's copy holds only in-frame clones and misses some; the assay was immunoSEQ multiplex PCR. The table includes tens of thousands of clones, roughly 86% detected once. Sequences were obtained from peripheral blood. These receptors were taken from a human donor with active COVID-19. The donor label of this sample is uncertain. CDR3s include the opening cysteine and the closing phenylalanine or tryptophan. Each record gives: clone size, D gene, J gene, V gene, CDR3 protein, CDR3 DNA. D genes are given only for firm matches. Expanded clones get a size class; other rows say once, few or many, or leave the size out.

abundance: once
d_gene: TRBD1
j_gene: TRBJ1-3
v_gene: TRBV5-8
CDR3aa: CASSSGQNSGNTIYF
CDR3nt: TGTGCCAGCAGCTCGGGACAGAACTCTGGAAACACCATATATTTT

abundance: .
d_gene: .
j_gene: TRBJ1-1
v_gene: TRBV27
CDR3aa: CASSLQGRGYTEAFF
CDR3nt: TGTGCCAGCAGTTTACAGGGGCGAGGCTACACTGAAGCTTTCTTT

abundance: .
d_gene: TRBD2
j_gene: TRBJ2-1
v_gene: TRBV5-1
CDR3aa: CASSLTGLAGEQFF
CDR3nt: TGCGCCAGCAGCTTGACGGGACTAGCGGGTGAGCAGTTCTTC

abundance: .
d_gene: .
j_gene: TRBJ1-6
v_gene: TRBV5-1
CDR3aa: CASSPGGGLRTAYNSPLHF
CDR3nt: TGCGCCAGCAGCCCCGGGGGGGGACTCCGGACGGCCTATAATTCACCCCTCCACTTT

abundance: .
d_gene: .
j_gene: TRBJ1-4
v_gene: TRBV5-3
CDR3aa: CARSPSGQQNEKLFF
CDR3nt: TGTGCCAGAAGCCCGAGTGGACAACAAAATGAAAAACTGTTTTTT

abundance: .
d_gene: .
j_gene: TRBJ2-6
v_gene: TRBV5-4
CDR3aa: CASSFGLAGANVLTF
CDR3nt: TGTGCCAGCAGCTTCGGGTTGGCTGGGGCCAACGTCCTGACTTTC

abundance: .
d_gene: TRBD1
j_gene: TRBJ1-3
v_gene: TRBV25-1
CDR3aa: CASRDSLSGNTIYF
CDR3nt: TGTGCCAGCCGGGACAGCCTCTCTGGAAACACCATATATTTT

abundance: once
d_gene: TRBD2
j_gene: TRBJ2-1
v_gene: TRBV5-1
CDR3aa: CASSSYGTSGGIWGEQFF
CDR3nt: TGCGCCAGCAGCTCTTATGGGACTAGCGGGGGAATATGGGGTGAGCAGTTCTTC

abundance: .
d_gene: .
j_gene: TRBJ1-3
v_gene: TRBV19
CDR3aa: CASSISAGNTIYF
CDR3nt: TGTGCCAGTAGTATTTCAGCTGGAAACACCATATATTTT

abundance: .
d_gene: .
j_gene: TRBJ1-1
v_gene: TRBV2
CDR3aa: CASSAQGGRTEAFF
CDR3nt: TGTGCCAGCAGTGCACAGGGTGGTAGGACTGAAGCTTTCTTT

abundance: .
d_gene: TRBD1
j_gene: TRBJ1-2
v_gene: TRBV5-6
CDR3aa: CASSPGTGGYYGYTF
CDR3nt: TGTGCCAGCAGCCCAGGGACAGGGGGATACTATGGCTACACCTTC

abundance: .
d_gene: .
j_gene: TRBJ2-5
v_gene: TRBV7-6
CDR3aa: CASSLEGVLHGPQYF
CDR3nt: TGTGCCAGCAGCTTAGAGGGGGTGCTCCACGGGCCCCAGTACTTC

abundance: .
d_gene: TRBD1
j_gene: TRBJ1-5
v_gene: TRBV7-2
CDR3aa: CASSPRQGRRQPQHF
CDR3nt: TGTGCCAGCAGCCCACGACAGGGGCGACGACAGCCCCAGCATTTT

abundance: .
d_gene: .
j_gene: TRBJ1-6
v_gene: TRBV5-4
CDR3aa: CASSLKGFGSPLHF
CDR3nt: TGTGCCAGCAGTTTAAAGGGGTTCGGGTCACCCCTCCACTTT

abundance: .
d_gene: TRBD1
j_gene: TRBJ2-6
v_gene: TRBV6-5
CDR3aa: CASSYFRGTGANVLTF
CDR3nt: TGTGCCAGCAGTTATTTCAGGGGGACTGGGGCCAACGTCCTGACTTTC

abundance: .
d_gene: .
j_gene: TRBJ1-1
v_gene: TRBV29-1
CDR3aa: CSAGDTEAFF
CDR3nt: TGCAGCGCCGGAGACACTGAAGCTTTCTTT

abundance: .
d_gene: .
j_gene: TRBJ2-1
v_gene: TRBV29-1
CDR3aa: CSVEASGTFYSYNEQFF
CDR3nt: TGCAGCGTTGAAGCCTCGGGGACATTCTACTCCTACAATGAGCAGTTCTTC

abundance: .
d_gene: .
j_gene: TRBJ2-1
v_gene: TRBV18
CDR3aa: CASSPPFAGLSEQFF
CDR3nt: TGTGCCAGCTCACCACCGTTTGCTGGGCTGAGTGAGCAGTTCTTC

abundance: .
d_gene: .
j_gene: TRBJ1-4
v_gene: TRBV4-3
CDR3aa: CASSQTRWYNEKLFF
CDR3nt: TGCGCCAGCAGCCAAACGCGGTGGTATAATGAAAAACTGTTTTTT

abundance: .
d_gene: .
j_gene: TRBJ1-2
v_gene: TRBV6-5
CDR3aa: CASHGTPYGYTF
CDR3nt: TGTGCCAGCCACGGGACACCCTATGGCTACACCTTC

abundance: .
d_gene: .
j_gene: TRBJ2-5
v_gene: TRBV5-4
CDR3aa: CASSPFIQQETQYF
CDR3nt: TGTGCCAGCAGCCCCTTTATCCAGCAAGAGACCCAGTACTTC

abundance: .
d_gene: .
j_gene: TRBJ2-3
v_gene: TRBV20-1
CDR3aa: CSASGILITDTQYF
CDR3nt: TGCAGTGCTAGTGGTATCCTTATCACAGATACGCAGTATTTT

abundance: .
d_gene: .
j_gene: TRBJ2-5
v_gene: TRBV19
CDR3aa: CASSRGSTQETQYF
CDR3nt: TGTGCCAGTAGTAGAGGGAGTACCCAAGAGACCCAGTACTTC

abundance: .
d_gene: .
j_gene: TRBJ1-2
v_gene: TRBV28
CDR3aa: CASSPLEKINYGYTF
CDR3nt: TGTGCCAGCAGCCCCTTGGAGAAAATTAACTATGGCTACACCTTC

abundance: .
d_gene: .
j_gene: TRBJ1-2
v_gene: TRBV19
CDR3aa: CASSIDYSISRDRFFGYTF
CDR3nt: TGTGCCAGTAGTATAGATTATTCGATATCCCGAGACAGGTTCTTTGGCTACACCTTC

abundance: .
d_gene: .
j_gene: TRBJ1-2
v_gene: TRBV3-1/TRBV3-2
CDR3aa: CASSLTPFAGIYGYTF
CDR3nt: TGTGCCAGCAGCCTTACCCCCTTTGCAGGGATATATGGCTACACCTTC

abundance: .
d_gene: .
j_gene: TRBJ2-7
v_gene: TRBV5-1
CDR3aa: CASSRGRDYEQYF
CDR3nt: TGCGCCAGCAGCCGAGGACGGGACTACGAGCAGTACTTC

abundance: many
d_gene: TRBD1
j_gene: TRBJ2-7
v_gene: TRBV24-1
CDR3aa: CATSDGTGGIHEQYF
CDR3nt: TGTGCCACCAGTGACGGGACAGGGGGTATCCACGAGCAGTACTTC

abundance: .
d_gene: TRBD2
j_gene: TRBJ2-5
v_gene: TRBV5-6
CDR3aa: CASSLRLAGGETQYF
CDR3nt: TGTGCCAGCAGCCTACGACTAGCGGGCGGAGAGACCCAGTACTTC

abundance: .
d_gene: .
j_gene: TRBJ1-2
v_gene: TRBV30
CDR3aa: CAGGRGGANYGYTF
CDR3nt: TGTGCCGGGGGTAGGGGGGGCGCGAACTATGGCTACACCTTC

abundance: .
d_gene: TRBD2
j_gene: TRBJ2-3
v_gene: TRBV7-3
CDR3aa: CASSLREGDTQYF
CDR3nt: TGTGCCAGCAGCTTGCGGGAGGGAGATACGCAGTATTTT

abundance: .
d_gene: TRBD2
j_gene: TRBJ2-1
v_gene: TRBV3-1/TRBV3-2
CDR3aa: CASSQERTSGNNEQFF
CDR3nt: TGTGCCAGCAGCCAAGAGCGGACTAGCGGGAACAATGAGCAGTTCTTC

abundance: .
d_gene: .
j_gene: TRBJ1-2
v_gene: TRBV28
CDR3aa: CASSLGGNRAGGYTF
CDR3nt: TGTGCCAGCAGTTTAGGGGGCAACAGGGCGGGCGGCTACACCTTC

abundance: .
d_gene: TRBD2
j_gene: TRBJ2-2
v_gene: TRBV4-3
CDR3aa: CASSQTSVTGELFF
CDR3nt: TGCGCCAGCAGCCAGACTAGCGTCACCGGGGAGCTGTTTTTT

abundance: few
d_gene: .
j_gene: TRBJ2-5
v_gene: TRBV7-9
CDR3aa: CASSPKRRLQETQYF
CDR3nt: TGTGCCAGCAGCCCTAAGCGGCGGCTTCAAGAGACCCAGTACTTC

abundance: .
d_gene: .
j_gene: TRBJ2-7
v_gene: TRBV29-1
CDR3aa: CSVVGSGGEQYF
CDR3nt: TGCAGCGTTGTCGGGAGTGGCGGCGAGCAGTACTTC

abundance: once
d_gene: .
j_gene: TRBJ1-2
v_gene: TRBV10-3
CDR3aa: CAISEAPDYGYTF
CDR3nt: TGTGCCATCAGTGAGGCCCCAGACTATGGCTACACCTTC

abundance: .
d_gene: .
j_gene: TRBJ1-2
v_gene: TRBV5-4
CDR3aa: CASSLGEGGYGYTF
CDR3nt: TGTGCCAGCAGCTTGGGCGAGGGCGGGTATGGCTACACCTTC

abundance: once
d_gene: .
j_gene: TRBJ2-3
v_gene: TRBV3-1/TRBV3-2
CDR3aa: CASSQDPADTQYF
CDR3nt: TGTGCCAGCAGCCAAGATCCGGCAGATACGCAGTATTTT

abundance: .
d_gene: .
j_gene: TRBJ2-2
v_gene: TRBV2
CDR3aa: CASSPLGQNTGELFF
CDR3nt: TGTGCCAGCAGTCCTCTAGGACAAAACACCGGGGAGCTGTTTTTT

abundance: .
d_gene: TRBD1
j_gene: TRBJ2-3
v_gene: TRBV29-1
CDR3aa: CSAGQITDTQYF
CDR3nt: TGCAGCGCGGGACAGATCACAGATACGCAGTATTTT

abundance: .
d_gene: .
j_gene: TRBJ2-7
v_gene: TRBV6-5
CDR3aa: CASRGGFSYEQYF
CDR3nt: TGTGCCAGCAGGGGGGGTTTTTCCTACGAGCAGTACTTC

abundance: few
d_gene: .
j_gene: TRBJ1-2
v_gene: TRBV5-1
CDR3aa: CASSLDAGSYTF
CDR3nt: TGCGCCAGCAGCTTGGATGCAGGTAGCTACACCTTC

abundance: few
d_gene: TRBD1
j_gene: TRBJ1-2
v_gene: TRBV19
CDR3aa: CASSFPTGGYGYTF
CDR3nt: TGTGCCAGTAGTTTCCCGACAGGGGGCTATGGCTACACCTTC

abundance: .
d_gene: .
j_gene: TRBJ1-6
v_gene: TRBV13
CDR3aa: CASSLMLQTYNSPLHF
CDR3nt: TGTGCCAGCAGCTTAATGTTACAGACGTATAATTCACCCCTCCACTTT

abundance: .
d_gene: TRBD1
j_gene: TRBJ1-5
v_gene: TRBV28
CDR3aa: CASSRQGEYQPQHF
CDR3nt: TGTGCCAGCAGCAGACAGGGGGAATATCAGCCCCAGCATTTT

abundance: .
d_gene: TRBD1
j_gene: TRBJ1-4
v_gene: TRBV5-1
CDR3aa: CASSRRRDRGLGAEKLFF
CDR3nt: TGCGCCAGCAGCCGTCGCCGGGACAGGGGACTAGGAGCTGAAAAACTGTTTTTT

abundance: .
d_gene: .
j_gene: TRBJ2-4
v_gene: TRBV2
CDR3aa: CASSDPTRNIQYF
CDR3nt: TGTGCCAGCAGTGATCCCACGAGAAACATTCAGTACTTC

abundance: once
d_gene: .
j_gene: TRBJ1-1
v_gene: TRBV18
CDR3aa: CASSPEVMNTEAFF
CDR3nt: TGTGCCAGCTCACCGGAGGTAATGAACACTGAAGCTTTCTTT

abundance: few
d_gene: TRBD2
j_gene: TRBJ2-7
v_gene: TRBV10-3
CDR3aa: CAISKHTGTSDSYEQYF
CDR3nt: TGTGCCATCAGCAAACATACCGGGACTAGCGACTCCTACGAGCAGTACTTC

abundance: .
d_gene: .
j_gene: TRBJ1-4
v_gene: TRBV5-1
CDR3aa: CASSPGTPTNEKLFF
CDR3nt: TGCGCCAGCAGCCCAGGGACACCAACTAATGAAAAACTGTTTTTT

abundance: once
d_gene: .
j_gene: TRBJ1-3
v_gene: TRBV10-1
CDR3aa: CASSDHTNLSGNTIYF
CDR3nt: TGCGCCAGCAGTGATCACACGAACCTCTCTGGAAACACCATATATTTT

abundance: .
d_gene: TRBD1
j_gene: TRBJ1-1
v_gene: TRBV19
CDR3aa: CASSISGTVNTEAFF
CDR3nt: TGTGCCAGTAGTATATCCGGGACAGTGAACACTGAAGCTTTCTTT

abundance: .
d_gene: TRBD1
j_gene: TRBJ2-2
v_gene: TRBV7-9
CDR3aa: CASSLWTGGGAGELFF
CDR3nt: TGTGCCAGCAGCTTATGGACAGGGGGCGGGGCCGGGGAGCTGTTTTTT